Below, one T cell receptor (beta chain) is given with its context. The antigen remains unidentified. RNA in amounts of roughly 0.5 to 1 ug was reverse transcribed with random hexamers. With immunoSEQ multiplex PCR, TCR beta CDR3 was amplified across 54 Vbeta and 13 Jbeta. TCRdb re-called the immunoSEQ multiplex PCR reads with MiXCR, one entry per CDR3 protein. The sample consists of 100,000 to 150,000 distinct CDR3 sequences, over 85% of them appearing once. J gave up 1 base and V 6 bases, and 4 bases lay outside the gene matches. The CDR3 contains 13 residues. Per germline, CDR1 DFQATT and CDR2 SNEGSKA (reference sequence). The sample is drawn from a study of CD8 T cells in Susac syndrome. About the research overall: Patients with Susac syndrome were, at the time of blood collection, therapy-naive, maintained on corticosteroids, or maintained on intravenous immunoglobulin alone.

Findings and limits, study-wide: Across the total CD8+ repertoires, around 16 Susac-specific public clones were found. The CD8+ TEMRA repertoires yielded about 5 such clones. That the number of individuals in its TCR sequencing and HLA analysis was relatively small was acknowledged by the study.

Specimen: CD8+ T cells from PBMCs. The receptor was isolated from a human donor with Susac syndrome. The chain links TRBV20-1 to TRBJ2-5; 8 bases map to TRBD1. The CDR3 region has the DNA TGCAGTGCAAGCGACAGGGGCCAAGAGACCCAGTACTTC. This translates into CSASDRGQETQYF.